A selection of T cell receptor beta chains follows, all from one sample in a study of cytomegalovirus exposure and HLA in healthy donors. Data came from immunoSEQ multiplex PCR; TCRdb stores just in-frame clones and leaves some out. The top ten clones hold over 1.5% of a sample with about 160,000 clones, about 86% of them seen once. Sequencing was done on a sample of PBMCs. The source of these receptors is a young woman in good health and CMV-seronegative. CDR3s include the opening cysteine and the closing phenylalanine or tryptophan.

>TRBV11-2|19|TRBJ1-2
CASSFWSRQGIPNHYGYTF
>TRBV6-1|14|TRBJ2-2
CASGGQAPAGELFF
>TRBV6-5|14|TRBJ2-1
CASTSGSYGNEQFF
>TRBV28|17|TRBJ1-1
CASSTRTGGAMNTEAFF
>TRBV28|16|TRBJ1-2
CASSFVWGQGTYGYTF
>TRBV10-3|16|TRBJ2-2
CATQPTSGGNTGELFF
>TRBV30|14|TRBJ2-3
CAWSGTSGSYTQYF
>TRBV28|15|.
CASSAPGQWAYEQYF
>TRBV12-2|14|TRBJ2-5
CASRSEGCGETQYF
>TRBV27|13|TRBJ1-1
CASTMGGYTEAFF
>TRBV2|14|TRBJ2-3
CASTLDRGPDTQYF
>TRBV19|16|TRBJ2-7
CASTPTTSGGAYEQYF
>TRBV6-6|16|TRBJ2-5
CASSRLAGALQETQYF
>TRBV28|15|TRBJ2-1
CASSPTSGSWDEQFF
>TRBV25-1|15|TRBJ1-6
CASSLGGQGYSPLHF
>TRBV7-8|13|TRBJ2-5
CASRGGMLQTQYF
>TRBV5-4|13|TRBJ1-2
CASSHRANYGYTF
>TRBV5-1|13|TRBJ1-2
CASSLAGFYGYTF
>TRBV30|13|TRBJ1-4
CACQGPANEKLFF
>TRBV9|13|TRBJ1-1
CASSTSHNTEAFF
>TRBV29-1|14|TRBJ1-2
CSVEDRWRVYGYTF
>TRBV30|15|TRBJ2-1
CAWRVEAGFYNEQFF
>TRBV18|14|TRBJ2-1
CASSQPGTSNEQFF
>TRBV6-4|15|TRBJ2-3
CASSDRAGPTDTQYF
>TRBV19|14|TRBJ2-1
CASSMYTLGNEQFF
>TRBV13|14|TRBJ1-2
CASSPDRTDYGYTF
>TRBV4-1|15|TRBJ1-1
CASSQGQGARAEAFF
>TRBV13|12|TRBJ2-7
CASSLGVYEQYF
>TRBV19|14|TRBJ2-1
CASSDRGHSNEQFF
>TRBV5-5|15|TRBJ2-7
CASSFLQGPFYEQYF
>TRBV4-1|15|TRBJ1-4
CASSQVAGNNEKLFF
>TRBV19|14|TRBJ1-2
CASSIRQEVNGYTF
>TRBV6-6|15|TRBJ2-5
CASSYSMRYQETQYF
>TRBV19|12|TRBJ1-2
CASKGTASGYTF
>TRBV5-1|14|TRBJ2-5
CASSFLSGQETQYF
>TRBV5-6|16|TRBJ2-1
CASSLEGERAYNEQFF
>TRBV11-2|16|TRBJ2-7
CASSLDLGTGTYEQYF
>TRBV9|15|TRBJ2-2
CASSVTTANTGELFF
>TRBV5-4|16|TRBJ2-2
CASSSGLAGDTGELFF
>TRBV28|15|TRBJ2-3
CASSLPTSGTDTQYF
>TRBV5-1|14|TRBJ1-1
CASSLDRQNTEAFF
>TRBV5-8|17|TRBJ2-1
CASSLELERVVTGEQFF
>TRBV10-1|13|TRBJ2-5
CASSESLAGTQYF
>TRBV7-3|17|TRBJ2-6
CASRAPGGATGANVLTF
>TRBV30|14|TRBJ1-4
CAWSRGQANEKLFF
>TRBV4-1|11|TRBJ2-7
CASSHRYEQYF
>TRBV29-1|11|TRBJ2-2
CSVGGPGELFF
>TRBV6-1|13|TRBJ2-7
CASSEAPLYEQYF
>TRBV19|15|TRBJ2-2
CASSIVYRGTGELFF
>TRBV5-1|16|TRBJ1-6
CASSLGTGGRDSPLHF
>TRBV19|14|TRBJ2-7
CASSRDTFSYEQYF
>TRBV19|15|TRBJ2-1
CASSSLAGVYNEQFF
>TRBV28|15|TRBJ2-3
CASSAPGLPTDTQYF
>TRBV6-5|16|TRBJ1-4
CASSYQGARVGEKLFF
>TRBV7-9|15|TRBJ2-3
CASSPGQSSTDTQYF
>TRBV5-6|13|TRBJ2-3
CASSFPNTDTQYF
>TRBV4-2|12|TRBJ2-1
CASSQGGEAQFF
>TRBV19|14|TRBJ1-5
CASSSTGGNQPQHF
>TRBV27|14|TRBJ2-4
CASSIPGTPNIQYF
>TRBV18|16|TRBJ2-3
CASSPLDLAGLDTQYF